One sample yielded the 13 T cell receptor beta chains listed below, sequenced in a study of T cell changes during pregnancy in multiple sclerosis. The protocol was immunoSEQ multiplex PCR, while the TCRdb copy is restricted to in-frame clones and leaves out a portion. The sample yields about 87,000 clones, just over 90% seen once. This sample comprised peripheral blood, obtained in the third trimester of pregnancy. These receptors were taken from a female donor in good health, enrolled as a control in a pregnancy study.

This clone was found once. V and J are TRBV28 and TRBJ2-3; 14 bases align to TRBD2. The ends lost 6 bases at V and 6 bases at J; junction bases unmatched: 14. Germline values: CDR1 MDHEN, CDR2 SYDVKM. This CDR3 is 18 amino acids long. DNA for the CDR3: TGTGCCAGCAGCCCGGGACTAGCGGGAGTGGGTGGAAGCGATACGCAGTATTTT. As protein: CASSPGLAGVGGSDTQYF.

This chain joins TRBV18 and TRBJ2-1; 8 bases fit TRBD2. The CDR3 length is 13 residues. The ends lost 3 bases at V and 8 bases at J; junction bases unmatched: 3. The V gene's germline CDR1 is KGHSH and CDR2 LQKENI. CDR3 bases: TGTGCCAGCTCACCCGGGAGGGCACATGAGCAGTTCTTC. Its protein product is CASSPGRAHEQFF.

The CDR3 nucleotides are TGTGCCAGCAGTGAGATGGAGGGAGAAGAAGATACGCAGTATTTT. This gives the protein CASSEMEGEEDTQYF. V gene TRBV2 combines with J gene TRBJ2-3; maybe TRBD2 (6 bases). V was trimmed by 3 bases and J by 5 bases, leaving 15 bases between them. The germline gives CDR1 SNHLY, CDR2 FYNNEI. This CDR3 has 15 residues.

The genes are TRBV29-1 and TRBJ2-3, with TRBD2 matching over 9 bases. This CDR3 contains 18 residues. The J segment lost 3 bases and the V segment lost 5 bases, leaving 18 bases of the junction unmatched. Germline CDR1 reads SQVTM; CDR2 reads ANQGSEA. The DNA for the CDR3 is TGCAGCGTTTGGGGGTGGCGGGAGGGCACCAGGGGTACAGATACGCAGTATTTT. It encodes CSVWGWREGTRGTDTQYF.

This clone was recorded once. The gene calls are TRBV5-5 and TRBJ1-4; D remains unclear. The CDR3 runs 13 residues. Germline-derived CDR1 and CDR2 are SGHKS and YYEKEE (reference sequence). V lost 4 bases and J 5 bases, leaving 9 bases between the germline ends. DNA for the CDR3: TGTGCCAGCAGCCAACCGGGGAATGAAAAACTGTTTTTT. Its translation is CASSQPGNEKLFF. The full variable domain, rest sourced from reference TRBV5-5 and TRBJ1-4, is DAGVTQSPTHLIKTRGQQVTLRCSPISGHKSVSWYQQVLGQGPQFIFQYYEKEERGRGNFPDRFSARQFPNYSSELNVNALLLGDSALYLCASSQPGNEKLFFGSGTQLSVL.

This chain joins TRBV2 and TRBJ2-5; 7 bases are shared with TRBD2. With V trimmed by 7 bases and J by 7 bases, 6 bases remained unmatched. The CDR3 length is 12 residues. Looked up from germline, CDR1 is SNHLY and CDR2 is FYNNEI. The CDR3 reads CASMFRGVTQYF. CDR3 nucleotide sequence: TGTGCCAGCATGTTTCGGGGGGTGACCCAGTACTTC.

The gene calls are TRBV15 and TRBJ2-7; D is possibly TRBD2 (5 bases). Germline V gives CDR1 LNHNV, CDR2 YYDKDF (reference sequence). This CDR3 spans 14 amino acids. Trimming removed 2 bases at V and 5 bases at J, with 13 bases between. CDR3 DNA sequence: TGTGCCACCAGCAGACCCCCCCCCGGGGACGAGCAGTACTTC. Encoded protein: CATSRPPPGDEQYF.

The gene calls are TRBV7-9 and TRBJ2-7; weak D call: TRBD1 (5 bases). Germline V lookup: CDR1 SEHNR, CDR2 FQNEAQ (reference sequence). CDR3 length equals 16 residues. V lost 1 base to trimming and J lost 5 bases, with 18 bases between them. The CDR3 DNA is TGTGCCAGCAGCTTAGGTGCTCTACAGGCGGCCCACGAGCAGTACTTC. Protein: CASSLGALQAAHEQYF.

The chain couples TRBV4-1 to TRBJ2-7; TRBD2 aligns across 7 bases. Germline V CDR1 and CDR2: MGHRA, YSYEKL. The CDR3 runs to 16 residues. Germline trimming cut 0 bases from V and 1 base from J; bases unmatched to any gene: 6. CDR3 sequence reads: CASSQDTWEGSYEQYF. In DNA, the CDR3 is TGCGCCAGCAGCCAAGATACGTGGGAGGGGTCCTACGAGCAGTACTTC.

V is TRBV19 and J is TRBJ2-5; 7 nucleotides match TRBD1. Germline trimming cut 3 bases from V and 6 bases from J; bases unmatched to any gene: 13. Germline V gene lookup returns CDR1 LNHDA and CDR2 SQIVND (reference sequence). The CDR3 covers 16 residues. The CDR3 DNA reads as TGTGCCAGTAGTATCGGCCCTAGGACAGGCTTACAGACCCAGTACTTC. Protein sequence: CASSIGPRTGLQTQYF.

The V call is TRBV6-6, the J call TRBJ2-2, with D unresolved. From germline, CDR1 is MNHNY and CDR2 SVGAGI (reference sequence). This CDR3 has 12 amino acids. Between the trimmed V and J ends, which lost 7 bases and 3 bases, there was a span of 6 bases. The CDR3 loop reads CASTADTGELFF. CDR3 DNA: TGTGCCAGCACCGCAGACACCGGGGAGCTGTTTTTT.

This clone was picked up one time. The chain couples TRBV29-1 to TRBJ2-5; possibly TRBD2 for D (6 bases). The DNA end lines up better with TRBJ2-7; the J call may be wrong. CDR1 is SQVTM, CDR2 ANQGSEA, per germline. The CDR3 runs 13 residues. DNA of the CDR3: TGCAGCGGTGCCGATAGCGGCTCCTACGAGCAGTACTTC. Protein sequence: CSGADSGSYEQYF.

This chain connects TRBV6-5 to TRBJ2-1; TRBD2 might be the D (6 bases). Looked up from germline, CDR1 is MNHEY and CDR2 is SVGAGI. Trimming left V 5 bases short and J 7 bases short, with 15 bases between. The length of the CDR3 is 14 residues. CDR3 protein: CASSRGNPENEQFF. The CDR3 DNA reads TGTGCCAGCAGTCGGGGGAACCCGGAGAATGAGCAGTTCTTC.